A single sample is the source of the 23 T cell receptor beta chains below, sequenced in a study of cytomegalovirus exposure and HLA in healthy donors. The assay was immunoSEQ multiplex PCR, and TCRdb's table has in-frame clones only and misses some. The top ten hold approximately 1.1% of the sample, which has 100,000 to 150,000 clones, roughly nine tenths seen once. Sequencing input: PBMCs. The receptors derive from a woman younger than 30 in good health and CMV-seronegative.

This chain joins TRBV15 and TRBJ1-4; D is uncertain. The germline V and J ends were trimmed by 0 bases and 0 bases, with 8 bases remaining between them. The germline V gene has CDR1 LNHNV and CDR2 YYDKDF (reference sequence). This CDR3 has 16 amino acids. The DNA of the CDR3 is TGTGCCACCAGCAGAGATCCCGGGGCAACTAATGAAAAACTGTTTTTT. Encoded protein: CATSRDPGATNEKLFF.

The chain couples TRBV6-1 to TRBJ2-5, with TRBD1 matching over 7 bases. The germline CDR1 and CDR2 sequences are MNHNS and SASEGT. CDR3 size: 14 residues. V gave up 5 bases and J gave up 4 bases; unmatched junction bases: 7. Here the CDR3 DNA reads TGTGCCAGCAGTCAAACGACAGGGAGAGAGACCCAGTACTTC. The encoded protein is CASSQTTGRETQYF.

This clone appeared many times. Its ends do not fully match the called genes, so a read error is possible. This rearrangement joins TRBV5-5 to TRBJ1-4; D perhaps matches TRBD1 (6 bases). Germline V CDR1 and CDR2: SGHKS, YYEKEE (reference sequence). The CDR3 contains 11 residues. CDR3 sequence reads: CASSLDRELFF. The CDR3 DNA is TGTGCCAGCAGTTTGGACAGAGAACTGTTTTTT.

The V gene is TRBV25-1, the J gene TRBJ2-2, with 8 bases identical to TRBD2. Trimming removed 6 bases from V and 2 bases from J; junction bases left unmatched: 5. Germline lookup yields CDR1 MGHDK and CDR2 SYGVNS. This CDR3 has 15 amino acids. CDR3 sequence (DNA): TGTGCCAGCAGCCTCAGCGGGGGAAACACCGGGGAGCTGTTTTTT. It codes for CASSLSGGNTGELFF.

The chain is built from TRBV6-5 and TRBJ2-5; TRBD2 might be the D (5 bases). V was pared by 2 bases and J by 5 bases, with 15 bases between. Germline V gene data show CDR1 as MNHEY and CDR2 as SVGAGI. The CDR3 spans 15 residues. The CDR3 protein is CASSYRGARLETQYF. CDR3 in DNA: TGTGCCAGCAGTTACCGGGGAGCACGACTTGAGACCCAGTACTTC.

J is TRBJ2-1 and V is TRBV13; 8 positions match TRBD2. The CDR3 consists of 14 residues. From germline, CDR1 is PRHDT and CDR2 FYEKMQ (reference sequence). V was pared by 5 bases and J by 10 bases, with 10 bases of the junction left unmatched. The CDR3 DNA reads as TGTGCCAGCAGCCGCGGGAGGCCGAGCGGGGAGCAGTTCTTC. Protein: CASSRGRPSGEQFF.

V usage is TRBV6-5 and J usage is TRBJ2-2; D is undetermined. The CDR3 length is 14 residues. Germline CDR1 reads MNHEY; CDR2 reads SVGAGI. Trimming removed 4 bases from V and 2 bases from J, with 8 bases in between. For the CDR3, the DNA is TGTGCCAGCAGTTTGGCTTTTAACACCGGGGAGCTGTTTTTT. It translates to CASSLAFNTGELFF.

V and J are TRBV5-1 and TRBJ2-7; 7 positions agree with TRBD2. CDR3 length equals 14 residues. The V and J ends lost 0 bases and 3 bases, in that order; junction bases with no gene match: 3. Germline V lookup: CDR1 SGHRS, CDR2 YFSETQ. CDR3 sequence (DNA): TGCGCCAGCAGCTTGGATGGGGACTACTACGAGCAGTACTTC. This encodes CASSLDGDYYEQYF.

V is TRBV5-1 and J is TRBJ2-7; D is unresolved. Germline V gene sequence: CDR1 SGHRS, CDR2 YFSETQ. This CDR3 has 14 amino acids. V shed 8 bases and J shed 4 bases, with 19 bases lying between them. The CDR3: CARKPDGDRYEQYF. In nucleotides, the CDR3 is TGCGCCAGGAAACCAGACGGAGACCGTTACGAGCAGTACTTC.

CDR3 loop: CASRGTRPTYEQYV. The CDR3 bases are TGTGCCAGCAGAGGGACTAGGCCCACCTACGAGCAGTACGTC. V and J are TRBV28 and TRBJ2-7; 8 nucleotides line up with TRBD2. The CDR3 consists of 14 residues. Per the germline V gene, CDR1 is MDHEN and CDR2 is SYDVKM. Losses at the gene ends were 6 bases for V and 2 bases for J; bases not matched to a gene: 6.

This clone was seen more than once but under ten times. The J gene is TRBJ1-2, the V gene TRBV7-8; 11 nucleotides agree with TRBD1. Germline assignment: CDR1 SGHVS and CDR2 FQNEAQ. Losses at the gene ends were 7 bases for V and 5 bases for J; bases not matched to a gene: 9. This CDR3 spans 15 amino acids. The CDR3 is CASKRDRGVSYGYTF. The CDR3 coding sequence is TGTGCCAGCAAGCGGGACAGGGGGGTCTCTTATGGCTACACCTTC.

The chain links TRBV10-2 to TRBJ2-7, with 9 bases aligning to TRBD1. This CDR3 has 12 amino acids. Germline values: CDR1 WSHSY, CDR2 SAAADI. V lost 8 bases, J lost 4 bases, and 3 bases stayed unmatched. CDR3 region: CASLDRGYEQYV. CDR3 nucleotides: TGCGCCAGCTTGGACAGGGGATACGAGCAGTACGTC.

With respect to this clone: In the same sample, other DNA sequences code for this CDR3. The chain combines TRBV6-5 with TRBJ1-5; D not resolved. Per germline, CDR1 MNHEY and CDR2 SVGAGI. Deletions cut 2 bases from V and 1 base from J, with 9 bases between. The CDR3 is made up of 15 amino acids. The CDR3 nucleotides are TGTGCCAGCAGTTACGCAGGCGGGAGCAATCAGCCCCAGCATTTT. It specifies CASSYAGGSNQPQHF.

The CDR3 protein is CASSEYRPFF. Written as DNA, the CDR3 is TGTGCCAGCAGTGAATATCGTCCGTTCTTC. The chain employs TRBV6-1 and TRBJ2-1; unclear D gene. There are 10 residues in the CDR3. V lost 2 bases and J lost 15, with 8 bases in between. The germline V gene has CDR1 MNHNS and CDR2 SASEGT.

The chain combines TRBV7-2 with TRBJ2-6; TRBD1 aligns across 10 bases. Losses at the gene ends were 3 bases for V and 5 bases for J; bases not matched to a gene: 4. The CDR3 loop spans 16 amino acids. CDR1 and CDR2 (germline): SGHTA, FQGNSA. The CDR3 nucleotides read TGTGCCAGCAGCTTGGGGGGACAGGGGAGGGCCAACGTCCTGACTTTC. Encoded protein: CASSLGGQGRANVLTF.

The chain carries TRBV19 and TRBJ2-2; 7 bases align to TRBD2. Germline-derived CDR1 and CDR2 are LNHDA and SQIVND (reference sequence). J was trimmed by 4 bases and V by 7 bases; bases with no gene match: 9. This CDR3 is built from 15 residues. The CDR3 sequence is CASTPGTTFTGELFF. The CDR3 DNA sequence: TGTGCCAGTACACCCGGGACTACCTTCACCGGGGAGCTGTTTTTT. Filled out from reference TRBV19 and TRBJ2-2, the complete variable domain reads DGGITQSPKYLFRKEGQNVTLSCEQNLNHDAMYWYRQDPGQGLRLIYYSQIVNDFQKGDIAEGYSVSREKKESFPLTVTSAQKNPTAFYLCASTPGTTFTGELFFGEGSRLTVL.

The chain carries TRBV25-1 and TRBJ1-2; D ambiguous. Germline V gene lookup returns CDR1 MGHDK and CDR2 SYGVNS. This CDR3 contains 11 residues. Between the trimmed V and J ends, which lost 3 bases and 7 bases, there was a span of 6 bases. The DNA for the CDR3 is TGTGCCAGCAGTGACGGGGTTGGCTACACCTTC. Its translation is CASSDGVGYTF.

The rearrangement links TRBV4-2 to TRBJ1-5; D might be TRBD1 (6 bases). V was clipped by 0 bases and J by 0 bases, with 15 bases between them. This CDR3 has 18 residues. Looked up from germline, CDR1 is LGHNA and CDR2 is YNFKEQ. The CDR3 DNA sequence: TGTGCCAGCAGCCAAGACCCAAAACAGGGAGATAGCAATCAGCCCCAGCATTTT. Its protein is CASSQDPKQGDSNQPQHF.

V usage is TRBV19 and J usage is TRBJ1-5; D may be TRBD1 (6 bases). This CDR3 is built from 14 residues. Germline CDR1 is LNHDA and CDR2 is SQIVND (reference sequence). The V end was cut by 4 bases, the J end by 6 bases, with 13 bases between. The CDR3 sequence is CASSTTTGIQPQHF. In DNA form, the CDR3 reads TGTGCCAGTAGTACAACAACAGGGATTCAGCCCCAGCATTTT.

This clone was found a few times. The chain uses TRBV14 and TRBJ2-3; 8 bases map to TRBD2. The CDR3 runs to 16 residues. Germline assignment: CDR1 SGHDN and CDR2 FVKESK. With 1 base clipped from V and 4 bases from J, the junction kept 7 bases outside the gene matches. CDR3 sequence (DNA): TGTGCCAGCAGCCAAGCCATCGGGGGGGGCGCAGATACGCAGTATTTT. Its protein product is CASSQAIGGGADTQYF.

DNA of the CDR3: TGTGCCAGCAGTGAATCTCAGGGGTTCTATGGCTACACCTTC. Translated, it gives CASSESQGFYGYTF. V and J are TRBV25-1 and TRBJ1-2; D is perhaps TRBD1 (6 bases). CDR3 length: 14 amino acids. The germline V gene has CDR1 MGHDK and CDR2 SYGVNS. Trimming removed 1 base at V and 4 bases at J, with 10 bases between.

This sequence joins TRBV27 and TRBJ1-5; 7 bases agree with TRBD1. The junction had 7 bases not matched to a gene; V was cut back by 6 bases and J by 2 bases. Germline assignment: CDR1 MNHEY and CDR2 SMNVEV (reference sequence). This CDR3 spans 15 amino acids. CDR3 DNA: TGTGCCAGCAGAAGGGACAGCGTGGGCAATCAGCCCCAGCATTTT. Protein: CASRRDSVGNQPQHF.

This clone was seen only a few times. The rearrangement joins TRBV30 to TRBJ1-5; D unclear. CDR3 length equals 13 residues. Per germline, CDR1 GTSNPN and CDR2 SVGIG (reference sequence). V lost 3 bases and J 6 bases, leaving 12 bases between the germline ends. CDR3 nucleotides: TGTGCCTGGAGGGGAGGGATTGGTCAGCCCCAGCATTTT. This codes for CAWRGGIGQPQHF.